This TCR beta chain was identified in a study of T cell responses to AZD1222 COVID-19 vaccine (dated by TCRdb to 2020 to 2023). Looking at the study overall: A total of 233 trial participants underwent TCR sequencing, of whom roughly 210 received two doses of AZD1222 and some 25 received two doses of the MenACWY control vaccine. Trial participants were enrolled by age into 18-55, 56-69 and 70-plus year subgroups, with about 150, 28 and 57 TCR-sequenced participants respectively.

A remark on this clone: This receptor's antigen is unknown. The input lacks base qualities; no much larger clone sits a single base away.

The CDR3 regions of human TCRbeta chains were subjected to immunosequencing. The source study handled its data this way. TCRs in the repertoires were compared against a reference library of SARS-CoV-2-specific TCRs that had been generated with the MIRA antigen-specificity platform. Breadth meant the fraction of unique TCRs that were SARS-CoV-2-associated, whereas depth meant the fraction of total T cells that were SARS-CoV-2-associated. Using the MIRA data, every spike-specific TCR was mapped to the spike region that the TCR reacted to and assigned to either a CD4 or a CD8 class. Log10-transformed breadth and depth values were compared by one-way ANOVA with Sidak's multiple comparisons tests. TCRdb limited this immuneACCESS table to in-frame rearrangements with V and J called. A share of clones is missing; checked studies link under half to unresolved V genes, and the rest is unexplained. The DNA was the basis for D and trimming; V, J and clone size are from that table. Counted in this sample were 110,000 or so clones; 86% of them appeared once. Clones ranked in the top ten supply approximately 16% of the sample.

Counted from cysteine to phenylalanine, this CDR3 has 14 amino acids. The only DNA kept is the CDR3, 42 bases in frame from the first base. The CDR1 and CDR2 encoded by the germline V gene are MNHEY and SVGEGT. V is pared back by 0 bases and J by 7 bases, with 10 bases lying between the germline termini. The sample's time point label, decoded: about 28 days (+/-7) after the second vaccine dose. AZD1222 recipients with second doses at about 4 weeks or about 12 weeks were pooled, because spike-specific TCR depth and breadth did not differ between schedules. The vaccinee samples were drawn from two UK trials, COV001 and COV002, one of which was a single-blind randomized controlled phase 2/3 trial testing AZD1222 (ChAdOx1 nCoV-19) in healthy adults. For TCRbeta chain sequencing, PBMC samples from trial participants were taken at day 0 and at day 28 after the second dose. The investigation overall reported the following: The 56-69-year group was small, and its depth increase did not reach significance, likely because of low power. Only five to seven AZD1222 recipients were SARS-CoV-2 seropositive at baseline, limiting conclusions about previously exposed vaccinees. CD4 TCRs associated with the vaccine covered the entire spike protein, and the dominant responses were in regions 160-218 and 743-854. Most participants were white British and females outnumbered males, and the authors suggested that clonal diversity may have been underestimated. Spike-specific TCR breadth and depth rose significantly after two AZD1222 doses compared with day 0 and with MenACWY recipients. Reportedly, almost half of the unique spike-specific TCRs recognized epitopes lying outside the regions that are mutated in the B.1.351 and B.1.1.7 variants. Because no day 14 peak-response samples were available, repertoires were characterized only after the peak T cell response.

The source is an adult who received the AZD1222 COVID-19 vaccine. The specimen was peripheral blood, collected 28 days after the second AZD1222 dose. The chain employs TRBV6-2 or TRBV6-3 and TRBJ2-4; the D gene identity is not certain. The nucleotides are TGTGCCAGCAGTTACTCCGGTTGGGATAACATTCAGTACTTC. The translation is CASSYSGWDNIQYF.